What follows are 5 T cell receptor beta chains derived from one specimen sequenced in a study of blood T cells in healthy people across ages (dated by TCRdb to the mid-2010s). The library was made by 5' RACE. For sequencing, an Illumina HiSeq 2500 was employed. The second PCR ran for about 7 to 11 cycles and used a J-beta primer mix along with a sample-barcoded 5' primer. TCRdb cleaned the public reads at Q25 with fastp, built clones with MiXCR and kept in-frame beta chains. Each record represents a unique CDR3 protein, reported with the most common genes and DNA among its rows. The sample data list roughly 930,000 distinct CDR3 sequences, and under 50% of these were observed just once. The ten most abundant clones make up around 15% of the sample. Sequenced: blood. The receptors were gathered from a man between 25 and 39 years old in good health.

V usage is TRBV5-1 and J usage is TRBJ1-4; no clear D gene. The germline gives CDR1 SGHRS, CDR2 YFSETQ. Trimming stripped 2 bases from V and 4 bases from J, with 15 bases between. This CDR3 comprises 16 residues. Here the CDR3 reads CASSFSSTSLNEKLFF. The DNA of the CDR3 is TGCGCCAGCAGCTTCAGTTCGACCAGCCTTAATGAAAAACTGTTTTTT.

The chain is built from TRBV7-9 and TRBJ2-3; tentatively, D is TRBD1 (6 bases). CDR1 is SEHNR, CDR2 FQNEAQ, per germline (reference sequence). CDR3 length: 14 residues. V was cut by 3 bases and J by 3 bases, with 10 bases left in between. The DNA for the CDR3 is TGTGCCAGCAGCTTCGAGGGGACAACAGATACGCAGTATTTT. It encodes CASSFEGTTDTQYF.

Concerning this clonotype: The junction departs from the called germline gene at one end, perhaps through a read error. CDR3 DNA: TGCGCCAGCAGCTTGGGCCGGGGATCCTACGGGCAGTACTTC. It codes for CASSLGRGSYGQYF. The chain joins TRBV5-1 to TRBJ2-7, with D possibly being TRBD2 (5 bases). This CDR3 comprises 14 residues. Germline-derived CDR1 and CDR2 are SGHRS and YFSETQ. Filled out from reference TRBV5-1 and TRBJ2-7, the complete variable domain reads KAGVTQTPRYLIKTRGQQVTLSCSPISGHRSVSWYQQTPGQGLQFLFEYFSETQRNKGNFPGRFSGRQFSNSRSEMNVSTLELGDSALYLCASSLGRGSYGQYFGPGTRLTVT.

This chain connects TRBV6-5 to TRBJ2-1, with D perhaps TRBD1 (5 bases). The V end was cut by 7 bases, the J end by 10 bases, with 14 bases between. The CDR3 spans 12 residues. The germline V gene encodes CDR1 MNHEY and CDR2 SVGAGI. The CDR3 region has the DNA TGTGCCAGCACCAACAGGCTTCGCGAGCAGTTCTTC. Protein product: CASTNRLREQFF.

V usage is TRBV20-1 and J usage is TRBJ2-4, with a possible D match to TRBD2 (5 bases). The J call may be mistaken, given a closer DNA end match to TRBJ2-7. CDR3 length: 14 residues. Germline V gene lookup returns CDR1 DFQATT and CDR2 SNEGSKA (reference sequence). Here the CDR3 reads CSASPGVRGYEQYF. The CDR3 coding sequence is TGCAGTGCTAGCCCCGGCGTCCGGGGATACGAGCAGTACTTC.